These 21 T cell receptor beta chains were sequenced from one sample in a study of blood T cell repertoires in COVID-19 (dated by TCRdb to the early 2020s). Libraries were constructed by the immunoSEQ multiplex PCR assay. What TCRdb holds here is the immuneACCESS table cut down to in-frame rearrangements. Part of the clones is not present; checked against another copy, under half of the missing clones reflect an unresolved V gene, and the others are unexplained. The sample yields about 83,000 clones; approximately 86% were counted once. Together, the top ten hold 3% of the sample. The specimen was peripheral blood. Receptors were obtained from a woman aged 45 to 65 with active or convalescent COVID-19.

This CDR3 is CASSQTGGPNYGYTF. The CDR3 region has the DNA TGCGCCAGCAGCCAGACAGGGGGTCCTAACTATGGCTACACCTTC. This chain links TRBV4-1 with TRBJ1-2, with 9 bases matching TRBD1. Germline trimming cut 3 bases from V and 0 bases from J; bases unmatched to any gene: 2. The CDR3 runs 15 residues. CDR1 MGHRA and CDR2 YSYEKL come from the germline V gene.

The chain combines TRBV5-6 with TRBJ1-1; D gene unclear. CDR3 length: 14 residues. Germline V gene sequence: CDR1 SGHDT, CDR2 YYEEEE. V was trimmed by 2 bases and J by 5 bases, leaving 13 bases between them. The CDR3 DNA follows: TGTGCCAGCAGCTTTTTGACCCGGGTGACTGAAGCTTTCTTT. Translated, it gives CASSFLTRVTEAFF.

The J gene is TRBJ2-3, the V gene TRBV29-1; D is unclear. The CDR3 length is 12 residues. In germline, CDR1 is SQVTM, CDR2 ANQGSEA. Trimming cost V 7 bases and J 1 base, with 9 bases left between them. As DNA, the CDR3 is TGCAGCGCCCAGACTGGCACAGATACGCAGTATTTT. It is translated as CSAQTGTDTQYF.

This chain links TRBV7-2 with TRBJ1-1; D perhaps matches TRBD1 (5 bases). The ends were cut back, 3 bases at V and 8 bases at J, with 16 bases in the middle. Per germline, CDR1 SGHTA and CDR2 FQGNSA. CDR3 length equals 14 residues. The CDR3 nucleotides read TGTGCCAGCAGCTTGCCAGGGAACGGGCTGGAAGCTTTCTTT. Its translation: CASSLPGNGLEAFF.

The J gene is TRBJ1-5, the V gene TRBV6-5; TRBD1 agrees at 11 bases. The CDR3 is made up of 16 amino acids. Germline values: CDR1 MNHEY, CDR2 SVGAGI. The V gene end was trimmed by 4 bases and the J gene end by 1 base; junction bases not matched to a gene: 3. The CDR3 DNA reads as TGTGCCAGCAGTTCTGGACAGGGGGCGAGCAATCAGCCCCAGCATTTT. It specifies CASSSGQGASNQPQHF.

This clone has only one observation. The rearrangement uses TRBV9 and TRBJ2-1; D unresolved. Deletions cut 0 bases from V and 10 bases from J, with 11 bases between. From germline, CDR1 is SGDLS and CDR2 YYNGEE. The CDR3 length is 13 residues. The DNA of the CDR3 is TGTGCCAGCAGCGTAGGGGCCCCAACGGAGCAGTTCTTC. It encodes CASSVGAPTEQFF.

This chain joins TRBV7-9 and TRBJ1-5; no clear D gene. The germline V and J ends were trimmed by 5 bases and 0 bases, with 11 bases remaining between them. The CDR3 extends over 15 amino acids. The germline CDR1 and CDR2 sequences are SEHNR and FQNEAQ (reference sequence). As DNA, the CDR3 is TGTGCCAGCAGCCCGGGAGCGGTTAGCAATCAGCCCCAGCATTTT. It specifies CASSPGAVSNQPQHF.

In the case of this clone: Different DNA sequences within this sample yield the same CDR3. The chain links TRBV7-3 to TRBJ2-7, with 8 positions matching TRBD1. The CDR3 totals 13 residues. Germline-derived CDR1 and CDR2 are SGHTA and FQGTGA. J gave up 4 bases and V 3 bases, and 2 bases lay outside the gene matches. Written as DNA, the CDR3 is TGTGCCAGCAGCTTTGGACAGGGATACGAGCAGTACTTC. It translates to CASSFGQGYEQYF.

This clone was observed a single time. The chain couples TRBV9 to TRBJ2-7; the D gene is possibly TRBD2 (5 bases). V was cut by 0 bases and J by 2 bases, with 9 bases left in between. Germline lookup yields CDR1 SGDLS and CDR2 YYNGEE. This CDR3 contains 14 residues. CDR3 bases: TGTGCCAGCAGCGTAGGACTACTCCCCTACGAGCAGTACTTC. This sequence encodes CASSVGLLPYEQYF.

V is TRBV7-9 and J is TRBJ1-1, with no clear D. Germline assignment: CDR1 SEHNR and CDR2 FQNEAQ (reference sequence). The CDR3 runs 15 residues. Trimming pared 1 base from V and 2 bases from J, leaving 11 bases between. The CDR3 reads CASSLEPGGNTEAFF. The CDR3, as DNA: TGTGCCAGCAGCTTAGAACCGGGTGGTAACACTGAAGCTTTCTTT.

This CDR3 reads CASSRLGTSGGNEQFF. The CDR3 DNA follows: TGTGCCAGCAGTCGCCTAGGGACTAGCGGGGGGAATGAGCAGTTCTTC. The chain uses TRBV6-2 or TRBV6-3 and TRBJ2-1, with 15 bases identical to TRBD2. Germline V gene lookup returns CDR1 MNHEY and CDR2 SVGEGT. Trimming cost V 5 bases and J 7 bases; bases outside gene matches: 6. The CDR3 sequence is 16 residues long.

This clone has a single count. The V call is TRBV19, the J call TRBJ1-1, with a possible D match to TRBD1 (6 bases). The germline CDR1 and CDR2 sequences are LNHDA and SQIVND (reference sequence). CDR3 length: 15 amino acids. V was cut by 5 bases and J by 5 bases, with 18 bases left in between. The CDR3 coding sequence is TGTGCCAGTAGTTCCCCGGCAGGGGTAAGAACTGAAGCTTTCTTT. Protein product: CASSSPAGVRTEAFF. Filled out from reference TRBV19 and TRBJ1-1, the complete variable domain reads DGGITQSPKYLFRKEGQNVTLSCEQNLNHDAMYWYRQDPGQGLRLIYYSQIVNDFQKGDIAEGYSVSREKKESFPLTVTSAQKNPTAFYLCASSSPAGVRTEAFFGQGTRLTVV.

The J gene is TRBJ1-1, the V gene TRBV5-1; no firm D call. Between the trimmed V and J ends, which lost 1 base and 3 bases, there was a span of 13 bases. Germline lookup yields CDR1 SGHRS and CDR2 YFSETQ. There are 15 residues in the CDR3. In nucleotides, the CDR3 is TGCGCCAGCAGCTTGTCGGTCCAGGTGCACACTGAAGCTTTCTTT. It yields the protein CASSLSVQVHTEAFF.

The CDR3 DNA sequence: TGTGCCACCAGTGATTCCGGGTCGACCTACAATGAGCAGTTCTTC. Its translation is CATSDSGSTYNEQFF. The V call is TRBV24-1, the J call TRBJ2-1; D is uncertain. CDR3 length equals 15 residues. Trimming pared 2 bases from V and 2 bases from J, leaving 9 bases between. Germline assignment: CDR1 KGHDR and CDR2 SFDVKD.

The gene calls are TRBV29-1 and TRBJ2-5; D may be TRBD1 (6 bases). The CDR3 totals 13 residues. Germline V CDR1 and CDR2: SQVTM, ANQGSEA. V was trimmed by 5 bases and J by 5 bases, leaving 15 bases between them. Here the CDR3 reads CSVLPGTSETQYF. The CDR3 region has the DNA TGCAGCGTTCTCCCCGGGACATCGGAGACCCAGTACTTC.

The chain carries TRBV4-2 and TRBJ1-2; 11 bases match TRBD1. There are 14 residues in the CDR3. Germline trimming cut 5 bases from V and 6 bases from J; bases unmatched to any gene: 5. Germline V lookup: CDR1 LGHNA, CDR2 YNFKEQ. The CDR3 DNA sequence: TGTGCCAGCAGCGCGGGACAGGGGGGAGATGGCTACACCTTC. Residues: CASSAGQGGDGYTF.

The gene calls are TRBV15 and TRBJ2-3, with D possibly TRBD2 on 5 matching bases. Deletions cut 0 bases from V and 5 bases from J, with 12 bases between. The germline V gene encodes CDR1 LNHNV and CDR2 YYDKDF (reference sequence). The CDR3 contains 15 residues. The CDR3 coding sequence is TGTGCCACCAGCAGAGATCCGGGGAGTGGAGATACGCAGTATTTT. Encoded protein: CATSRDPGSGDTQYF.

The genes are TRBV5-1 and TRBJ2-3; D is perhaps TRBD1 (6 bases). Trimming removed 1 base from V and 3 bases from J, with 9 bases in between. Germline CDR1 reads SGHRS; CDR2 reads YFSETQ. The CDR3 loop spans 14 amino acids. The CDR3 protein is CASSLLQGTDTQYF. CDR3 nucleotides: TGCGCCAGCAGCTTGCTACAGGGAACAGATACGCAGTATTTT.

The CDR3 sequence: CASSLRGINTEAFF. The CDR3 nucleotides read TGTGCCAGCAGTTTAAGGGGAATAAACACTGAAGCTTTCTTT. V is TRBV27 and J is TRBJ1-1, with TRBD1 as a possible D gene (5 bases). The CDR3 is 14 amino acids. Trimming took off 2 bases at V and 2 bases at J, with 9 bases between the two ends. Germline lookup yields CDR1 MNHEY and CDR2 SMNVEV (reference sequence).

The V and J genes are TRBV19 and TRBJ1-4; 8 bases line up with TRBD1. V lost 3 bases and J lost 0; bases outside the gene matches: 3. The CDR3 is made up of 16 amino acids. Germline assignment: CDR1 LNHDA and CDR2 SQIVND (reference sequence). The CDR3 nucleotides read TGTGCCAGTAGTATGGGGGGACAGGCAACTAATGAAAAACTGTTTTTT. Protein product: CASSMGGQATNEKLFF.

The V call is TRBV5-6, the J call TRBJ2-2; D not certain. Between the trimmed V and J ends, which lost 0 bases and 6 bases, there was a span of 12 bases. The CDR3 loop spans 15 amino acids. Germline V gene data show CDR1 as SGHDT and CDR2 as YYEEEE. As DNA, the CDR3 is TGTGCCAGCAGCTTGGCCGCAACAGATCCCGGGGAGCTGTTTTTT. Residues: CASSLAATDPGELFF.